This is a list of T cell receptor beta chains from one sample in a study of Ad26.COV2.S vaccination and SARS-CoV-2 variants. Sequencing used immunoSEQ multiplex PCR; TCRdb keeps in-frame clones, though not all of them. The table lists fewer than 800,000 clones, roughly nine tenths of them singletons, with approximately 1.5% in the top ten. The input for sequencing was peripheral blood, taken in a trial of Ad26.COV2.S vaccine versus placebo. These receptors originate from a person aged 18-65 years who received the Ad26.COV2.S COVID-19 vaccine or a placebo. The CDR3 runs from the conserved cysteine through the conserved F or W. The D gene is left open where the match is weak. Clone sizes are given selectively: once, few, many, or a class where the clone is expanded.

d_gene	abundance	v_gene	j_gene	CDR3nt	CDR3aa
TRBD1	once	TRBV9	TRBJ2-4	TGTGCCAGCAGCGTAGGCGGGACAGGGGGCAACATTCAGTACTTC	CASSVGGTGGNIQYF
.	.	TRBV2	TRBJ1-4	TGTGCCAGCAGTGGCGAATGGGTCGGGGAAAAACTGTTTTTT	CASSGEWVGEKLFF
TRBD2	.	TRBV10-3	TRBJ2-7	TGTGCCAACTCAGCGGGGGTGTCTTACGAGCAGTACTTC	CANSAGVSYEQYF
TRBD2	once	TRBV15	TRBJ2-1	TGTGCCACCAGCCGAGTGGCGGGAGCAAACTACAATGAGCAGTTCTTC	CATSRVAGANYNEQFF
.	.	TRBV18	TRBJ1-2	TGTGCCAGCTCACCCCCAGGCACCCGAAGGGGCTACACCTTC	CASSPPGTRRGYTF
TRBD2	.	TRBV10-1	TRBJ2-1	TGCGCCAGCAAGCCTAGCGGGAGATCTGAGCAGTTCTTC	CASKPSGRSEQFF
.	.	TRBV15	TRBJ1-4	TGTGCCACCAGCAGGGAACTAGGCTATAATGAAAAACTGTTTTTT	CATSRELGYNEKLFF
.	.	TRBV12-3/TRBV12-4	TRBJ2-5	TGTGCCAGCAGTTTGAGCACACAAGAGACCCAGTACTTC	CASSLSTQETQYF
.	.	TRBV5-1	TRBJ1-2	TGCGCCAGCAGCGGGCTACAGGGTAGTAAAGGCTACACCTTC	CASSGLQGSKGYTF
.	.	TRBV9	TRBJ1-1	TGTGCCAGCAGCCCCCGTCCGGGGACGAACACTGAAGCTTTCTTT	CASSPRPGTNTEAFF
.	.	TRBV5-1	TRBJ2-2	TGCGCCAGCAGCTTAGGGCAGACCACCGGGGAGCTGTTTTTT	CASSLGQTTGELFF
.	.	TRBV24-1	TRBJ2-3	TGTGCCACCAGTGGTCCCTCCCGGGGCCACTTCACAGATACGCAGTATTTT	CATSGPSRGHFTDTQYF